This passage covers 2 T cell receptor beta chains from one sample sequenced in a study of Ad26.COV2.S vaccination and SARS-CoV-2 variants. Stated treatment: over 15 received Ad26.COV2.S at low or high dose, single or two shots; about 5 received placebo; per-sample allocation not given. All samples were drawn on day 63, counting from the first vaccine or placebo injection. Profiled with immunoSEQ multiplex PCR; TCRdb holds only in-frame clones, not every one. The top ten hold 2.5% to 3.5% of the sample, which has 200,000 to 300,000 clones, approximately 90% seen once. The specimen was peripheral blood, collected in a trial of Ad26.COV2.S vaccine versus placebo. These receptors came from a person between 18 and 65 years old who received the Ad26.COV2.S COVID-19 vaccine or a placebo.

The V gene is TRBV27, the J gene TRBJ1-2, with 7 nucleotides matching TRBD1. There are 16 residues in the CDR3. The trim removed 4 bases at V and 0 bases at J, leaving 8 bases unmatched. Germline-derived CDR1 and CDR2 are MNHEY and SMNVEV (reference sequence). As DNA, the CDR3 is TGTGCCAGCAGTTCCACAGGGGCGAGAGCTAACTATGGCTACACCTTC. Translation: CASSSTGARANYGYTF.

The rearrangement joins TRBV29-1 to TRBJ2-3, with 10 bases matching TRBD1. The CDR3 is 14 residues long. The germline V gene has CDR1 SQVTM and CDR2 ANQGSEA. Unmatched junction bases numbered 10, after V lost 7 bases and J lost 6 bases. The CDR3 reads CSALRQGAGDTQYF. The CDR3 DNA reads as TGCAGCGCGCTACGACAGGGGGCAGGGGATACGCAGTATTTT.